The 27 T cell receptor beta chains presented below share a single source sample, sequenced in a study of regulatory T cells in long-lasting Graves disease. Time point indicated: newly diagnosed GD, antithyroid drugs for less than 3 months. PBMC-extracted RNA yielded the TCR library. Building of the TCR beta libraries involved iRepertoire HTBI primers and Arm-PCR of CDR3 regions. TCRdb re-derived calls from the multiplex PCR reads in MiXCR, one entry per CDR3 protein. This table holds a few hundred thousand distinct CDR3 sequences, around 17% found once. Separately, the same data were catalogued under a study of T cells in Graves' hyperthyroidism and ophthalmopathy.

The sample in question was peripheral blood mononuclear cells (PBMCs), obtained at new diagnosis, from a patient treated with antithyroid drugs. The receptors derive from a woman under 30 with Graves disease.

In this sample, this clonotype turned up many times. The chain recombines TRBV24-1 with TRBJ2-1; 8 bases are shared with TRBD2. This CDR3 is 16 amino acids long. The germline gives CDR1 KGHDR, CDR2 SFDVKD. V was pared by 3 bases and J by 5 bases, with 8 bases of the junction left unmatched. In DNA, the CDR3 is TGTGCCACCAGTGATCCCAGCGGGAGTAGGCACAATGAGCAGTTCTTC. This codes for CATSDPSGSRHNEQFF.

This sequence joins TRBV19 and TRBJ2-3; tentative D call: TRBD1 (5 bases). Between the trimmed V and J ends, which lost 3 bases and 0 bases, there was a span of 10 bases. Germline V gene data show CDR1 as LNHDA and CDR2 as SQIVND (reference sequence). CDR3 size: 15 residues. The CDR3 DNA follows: TGTGCCAGTAGTATTGGCCAGGGCAGCACAGATACGCAGTATTTT. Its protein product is CASSIGQGSTDTQYF.

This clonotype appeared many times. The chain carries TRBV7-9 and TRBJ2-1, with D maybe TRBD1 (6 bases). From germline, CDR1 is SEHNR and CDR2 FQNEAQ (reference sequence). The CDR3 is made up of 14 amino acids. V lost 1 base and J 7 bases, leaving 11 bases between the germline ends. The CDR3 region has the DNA TGTGCCAGCAGCTTAGACAGGGTTTCAAATGAGCAGTTCTTC. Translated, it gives CASSLDRVSNEQFF.

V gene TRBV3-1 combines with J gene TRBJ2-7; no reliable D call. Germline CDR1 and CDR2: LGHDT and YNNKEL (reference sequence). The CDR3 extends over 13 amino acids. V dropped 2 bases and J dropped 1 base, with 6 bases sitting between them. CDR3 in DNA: TGTGCCAGCAGCCAATTTTTATCCTACGAGCAGTACTTC. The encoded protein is CASSQFLSYEQYF.

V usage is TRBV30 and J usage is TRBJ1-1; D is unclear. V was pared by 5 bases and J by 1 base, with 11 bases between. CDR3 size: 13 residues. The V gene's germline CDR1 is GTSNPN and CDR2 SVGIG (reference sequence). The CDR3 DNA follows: TGTGCCTGGTCGGGCGGACCGAACACTGAAGCTTTCTTT. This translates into CAWSGGPNTEAFF. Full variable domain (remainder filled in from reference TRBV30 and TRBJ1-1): SQTIHQWPATLVQPVGSPLSLECTVEGTSNPNLYWYRQAAGRGLQLLFYSVGIGQISSEVPQNLSASRPQDRQFILSSKKLLLSDSGFYLCAWSGGPNTEAFFGQGTRLTVV.

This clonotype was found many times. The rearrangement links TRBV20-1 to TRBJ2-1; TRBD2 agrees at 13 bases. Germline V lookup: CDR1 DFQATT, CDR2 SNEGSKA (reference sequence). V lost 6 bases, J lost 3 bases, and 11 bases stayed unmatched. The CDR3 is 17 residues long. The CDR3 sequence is CSARTSGSHGGYNEQFF. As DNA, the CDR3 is TGCAGTGCAAGGACTAGCGGGAGCCATGGGGGCTACAATGAGCAGTTCTTC.

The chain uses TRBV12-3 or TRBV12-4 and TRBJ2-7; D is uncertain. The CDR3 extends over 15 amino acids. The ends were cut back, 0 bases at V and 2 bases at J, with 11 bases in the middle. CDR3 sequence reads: CASSLATQSPYEQYF. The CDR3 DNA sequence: TGTGCCAGCAGTTTAGCGACCCAATCCCCCTACGAGCAGTACTTC.

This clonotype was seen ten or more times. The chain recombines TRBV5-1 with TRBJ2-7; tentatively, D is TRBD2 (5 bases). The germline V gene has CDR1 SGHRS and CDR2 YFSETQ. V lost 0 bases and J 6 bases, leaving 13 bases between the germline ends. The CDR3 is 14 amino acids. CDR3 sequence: CASSLGTLYGEQYF. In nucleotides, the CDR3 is TGCGCCAGCAGCTTGGGGACTTTGTACGGCGAGCAGTACTTC.

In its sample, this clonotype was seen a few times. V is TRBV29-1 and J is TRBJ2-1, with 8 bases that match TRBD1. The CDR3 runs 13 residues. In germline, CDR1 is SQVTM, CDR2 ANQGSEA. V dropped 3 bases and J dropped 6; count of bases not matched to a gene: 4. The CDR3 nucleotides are TGCAGCGTTGACTCGACAGGGGCCAATGAGCAGTTCTTC. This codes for CSVDSTGANEQFF.

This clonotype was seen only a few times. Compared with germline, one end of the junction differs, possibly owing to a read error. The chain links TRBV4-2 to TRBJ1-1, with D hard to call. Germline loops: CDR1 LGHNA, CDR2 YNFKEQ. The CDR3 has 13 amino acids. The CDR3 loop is CASSKDVVTEAFF. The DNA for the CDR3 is TGTGCCAGCAGCAAAGATGTTGTGACAGAAGCTTTCTTT.

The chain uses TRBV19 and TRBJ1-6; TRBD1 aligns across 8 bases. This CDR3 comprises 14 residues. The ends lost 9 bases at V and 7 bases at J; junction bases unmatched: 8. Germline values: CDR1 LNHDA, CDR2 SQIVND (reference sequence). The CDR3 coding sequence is TGTGCCAGCCAGCGGACAGGGCTAAATTCACCCCTCCACTTT. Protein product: CASQRTGLNSPLHF.

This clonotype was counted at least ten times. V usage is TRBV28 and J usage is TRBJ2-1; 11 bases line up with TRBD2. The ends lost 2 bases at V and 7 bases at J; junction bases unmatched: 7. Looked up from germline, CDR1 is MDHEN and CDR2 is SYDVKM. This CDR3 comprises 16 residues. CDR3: CASSLTSGSSLNEQFF. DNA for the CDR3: TGTGCCAGCAGTTTAACTAGCGGGAGTTCCCTAAATGAGCAGTTCTTC.

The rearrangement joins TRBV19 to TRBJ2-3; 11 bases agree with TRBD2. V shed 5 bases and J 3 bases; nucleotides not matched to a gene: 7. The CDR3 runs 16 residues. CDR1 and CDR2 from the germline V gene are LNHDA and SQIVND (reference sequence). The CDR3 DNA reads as TGTGCCAGTAGTGTTGAAACTAGCGGGAGAACAGATACGCAGTATTTT. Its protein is CASSVETSGRTDTQYF.

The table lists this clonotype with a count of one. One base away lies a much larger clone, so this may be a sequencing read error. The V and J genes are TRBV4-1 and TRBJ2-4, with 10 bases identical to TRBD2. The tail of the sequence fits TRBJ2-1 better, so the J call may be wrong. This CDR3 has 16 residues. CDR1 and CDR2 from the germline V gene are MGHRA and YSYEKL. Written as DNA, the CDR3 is TGCGCCAGCAGCCAAGGGGCCACTAGCGGGACCTCCGAGCAGTTCTTC. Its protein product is CASSQGATSGTSEQFF.

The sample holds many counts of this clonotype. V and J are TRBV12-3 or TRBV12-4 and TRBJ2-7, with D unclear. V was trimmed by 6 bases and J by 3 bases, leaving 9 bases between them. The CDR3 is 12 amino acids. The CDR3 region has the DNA TGTGCCAGCAGCCCAGGAAGCTACGAGCAGTACTTC. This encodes CASSPGSYEQYF.

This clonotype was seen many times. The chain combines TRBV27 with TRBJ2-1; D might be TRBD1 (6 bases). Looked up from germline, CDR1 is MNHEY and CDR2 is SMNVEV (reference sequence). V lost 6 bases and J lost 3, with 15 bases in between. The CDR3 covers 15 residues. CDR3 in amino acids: CASSLRGSVYNEQFF. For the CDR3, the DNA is TGTGCCAGCAGCCTTAGGGGGAGTGTCTACAATGAGCAGTTCTTC.

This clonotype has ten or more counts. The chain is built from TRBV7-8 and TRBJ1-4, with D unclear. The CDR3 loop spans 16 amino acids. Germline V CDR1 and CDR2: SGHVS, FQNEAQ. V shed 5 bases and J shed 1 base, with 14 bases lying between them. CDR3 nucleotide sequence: TGTGCCAGCAGCACCACGGGAGGGCTAACTAATGAAAAACTGTTTTTT. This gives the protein CASSTTGGLTNEKLFF.

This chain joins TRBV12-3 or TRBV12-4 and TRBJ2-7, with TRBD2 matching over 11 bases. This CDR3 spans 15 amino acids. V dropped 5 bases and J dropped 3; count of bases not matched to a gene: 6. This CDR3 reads CASSPRLAGYYEQYF. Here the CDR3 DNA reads TGTGCCAGCAGTCCCCGACTAGCGGGGTACTACGAGCAGTACTTC.

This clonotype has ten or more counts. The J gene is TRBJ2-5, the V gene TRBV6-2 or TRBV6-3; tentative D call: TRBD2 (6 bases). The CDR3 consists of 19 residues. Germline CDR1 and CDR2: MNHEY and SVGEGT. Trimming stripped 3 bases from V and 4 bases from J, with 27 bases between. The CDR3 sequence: CASSYIPPLGQGGRETQYF. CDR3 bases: TGTGCCAGCAGTTATATTCCCCCCCTTGGGCAGGGAGGACGAGAGACCCAGTACTTC.

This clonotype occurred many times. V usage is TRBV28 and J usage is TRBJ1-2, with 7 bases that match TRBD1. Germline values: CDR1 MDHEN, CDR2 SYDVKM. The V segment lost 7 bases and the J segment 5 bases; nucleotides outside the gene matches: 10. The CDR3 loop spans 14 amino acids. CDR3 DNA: TGTGCCAGCAAACTGACAGGGAGCGGATATGGCTACACCTTC. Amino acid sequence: CASKLTGSGYGYTF.

The CDR3 DNA is TGCAGTGCTAGTGGGGGGAGCCAAGCAGTGGGCGAGCAGTACTTC. It encodes CSASGGSQAVGEQYF. The chain has TRBV20-1 and TRBJ2-7; D possibly corresponds to TRBD2 (6 bases). The CDR3 totals 15 residues. V dropped 3 bases and J dropped 6 bases, with 21 bases sitting between them. Germline lookup yields CDR1 DFQATT and CDR2 SNEGSKA (reference sequence).

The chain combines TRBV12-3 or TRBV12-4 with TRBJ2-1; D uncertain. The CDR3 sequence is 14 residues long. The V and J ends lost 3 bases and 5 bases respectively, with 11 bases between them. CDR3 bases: TGTGCCAGCAGTTTCCTGTTACCCAACAATGAGCAGTTCTTC. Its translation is CASSFLLPNNEQFF.

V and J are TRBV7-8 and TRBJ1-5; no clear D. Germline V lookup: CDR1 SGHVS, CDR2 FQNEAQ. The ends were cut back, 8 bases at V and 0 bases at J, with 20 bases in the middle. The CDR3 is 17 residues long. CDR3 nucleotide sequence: TGTGCCAGCGTCCCACTAAGGCGGATTTTTAGCAATCAGCCCCAGCATTTT. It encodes CASVPLRRIFSNQPQHF.

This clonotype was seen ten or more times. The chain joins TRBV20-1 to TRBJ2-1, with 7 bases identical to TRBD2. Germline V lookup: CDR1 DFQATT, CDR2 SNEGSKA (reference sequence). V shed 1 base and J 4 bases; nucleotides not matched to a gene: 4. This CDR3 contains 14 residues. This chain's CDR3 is CSARAGGLYNEQFF. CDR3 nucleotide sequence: TGCAGTGCTAGAGCGGGAGGACTATACAATGAGCAGTTCTTC.

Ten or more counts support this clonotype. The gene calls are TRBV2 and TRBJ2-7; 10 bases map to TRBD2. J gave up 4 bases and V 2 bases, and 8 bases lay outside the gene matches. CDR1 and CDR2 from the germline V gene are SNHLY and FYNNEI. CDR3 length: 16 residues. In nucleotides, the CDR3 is TGTGCCAGCAGTGAATTTGTCGGACTAGCGGCGTACGAGCAGTACTTC. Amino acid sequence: CASSEFVGLAAYEQYF.

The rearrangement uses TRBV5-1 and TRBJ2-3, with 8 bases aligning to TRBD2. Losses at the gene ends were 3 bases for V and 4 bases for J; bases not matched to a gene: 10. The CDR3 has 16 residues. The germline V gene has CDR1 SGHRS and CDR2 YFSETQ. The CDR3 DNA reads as TGCGCCAGCAGCTCCGGGACTAGTCCTGTAGCAGATACGCAGTATTTT. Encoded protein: CASSSGTSPVADTQYF.

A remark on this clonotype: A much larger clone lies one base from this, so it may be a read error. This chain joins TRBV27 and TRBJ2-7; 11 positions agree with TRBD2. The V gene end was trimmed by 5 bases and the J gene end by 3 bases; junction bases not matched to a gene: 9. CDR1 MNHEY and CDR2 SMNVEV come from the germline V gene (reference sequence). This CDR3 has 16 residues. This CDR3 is CASSSQPGTSGYEQYF. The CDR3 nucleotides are TGTGCCAGCAGTAGCCAACCCGGGACTAGCGGCTACGAGCAGTACTTC.